The present TCR beta chain was sequenced within a study of control samples from healthy donors and cancer patients. TCRdb's copy holds only in-frame clones and misses some; the assay was immunoSEQ multiplex PCR. The sample has 90,000 to 150,000 clones; around 90% are singletons. Losses at the gene ends were 5 bases for V and 8 bases for J; bases not matched to a gene: 6. The germline V gene has CDR1 LNHDA and CDR2 SQIVND (reference sequence). This CDR3 is built from 13 residues. The origin of this receptor is a man aged 50 to 59 in good health. Sequencing was done on a sample of blood. The chain carries TRBV19 and TRBJ1-2; the match to TRBD1 covers 9 bases. The CDR3 coding sequence is TGTGCCAGTAGTCTATGGACAGGGGACGGCTACACCTTC. Amino acid sequence: CASSLWTGDGYTF.